Shown below are 15 T cell receptor beta chains from a single sample sequenced in a study of T cell responses to AZD1222 COVID-19 vaccine. Sequenced by immunoSEQ multiplex PCR; TCRdb stores in-frame clones only, minus some. The profile shows 150,000 to 200,000 clones, 88% of them singletons. Sequencing used peripheral blood, obtained 28 days after the second AZD1222 dose. These receptors originate from an adult who received the AZD1222 COVID-19 vaccine.

Concerning this clone itself: Within the sample, other DNA sequences also encode this same CDR3. This chain uses TRBV9 with TRBJ2-7; weak D call: TRBD1 (5 bases). The V end lost 4 bases, the J end lost 0 bases, and 14 bases lay between the germline ends. The CDR3 covers 15 residues. Germline CDR1 SGDLS, CDR2 YYNGEE. This CDR3 reads CASSTSWGNSYEQYF. The CDR3 DNA is TGTGCCAGCAGCACAAGTTGGGGCAACTCCTACGAGCAGTACTTC. Full variable domain (remainder filled in from reference TRBV9 and TRBJ2-7): DSGVTQTPKHLITATGQRVTLRCSPRSGDLSVYWYQQSLDQGLQFLIQYYNGEERAKGNILERFSAQQFPDLHSELNLSSLELGDSALYFCASSTSWGNSYEQYFGPGTRLTVT.

The chain has TRBV5-4 and TRBJ2-2; 10 bases are shared with TRBD2. The germline gives CDR1 SGHNT, CDR2 YYREEE (reference sequence). The CDR3 loop spans 18 amino acids. V lost 2 bases to trimming and J lost 1 base; unmatched junction nucleotides: 8. The CDR3 bases are TGTGCCAGCAGCTTCAGCGGGAGGGCCTTCGGGAACACCGGGGAGCTGTTTTTT. Translation gives CASSFSGRAFGNTGELFF.

J is TRBJ2-1 and V is TRBV4-2; D is uncertain. Germline CDR1 reads LGHNA; CDR2 reads YNFKEQ. The CDR3 contains 15 residues. Trimming removed 0 bases from V and 0 bases from J, with 6 bases in between. The CDR3 here is CASSQDRSSYNEQFF. In DNA form, the CDR3 reads TGTGCCAGCAGCCAAGATCGGAGCTCCTACAATGAGCAGTTCTTC.

This chain joins TRBV6-9 and TRBJ2-7, with 11 bases aligning to TRBD1. The V gene's germline CDR1 is MNHGY and CDR2 SVAAGI. This CDR3 comprises 15 residues. V trimming: 6 bases; J trimming: 5 bases; junction bases outside the gene matches: 9. The CDR3 coding sequence is TGTGCCAGCAGCCACGGAGGGACAGGGGGAAACGAGCAGTACTTC. Its protein is CASSHGGTGGNEQYF.

CDR3 protein: CASRIGQTGEQYF. The CDR3, as DNA: TGTGCCAGCAGGATAGGACAGACAGGAGAGCAGTACTTC. The chain carries TRBV12-3 or TRBV12-4 and TRBJ2-7, with D perhaps matching TRBD1 (6 bases). Trimming took 6 bases from V and 7 from J, leaving 16 bases between them. CDR3 length: 13 amino acids.

V gene TRBV5-4 combines with J gene TRBJ1-6; the match to TRBD1 covers 7 bases. The CDR3 has 14 residues. From germline, CDR1 is SGHNT and CDR2 YYREEE (reference sequence). V gave up 5 bases and J gave up 5 bases; unmatched junction bases: 4. As DNA, the CDR3 is TGTGCCAGCAGTTTAGACAGGGATAATTCACCCCTCCACTTT. It translates to CASSLDRDNSPLHF.

V usage is TRBV27 and J usage is TRBJ2-3, with 8 bases matching TRBD1. The CDR3 has 15 amino acids. Germline loops: CDR1 MNHEY, CDR2 SMNVEV (reference sequence). With V trimmed by 6 bases and J by 4 bases, 9 bases remained unmatched. The CDR3: CASRSVQGAPDTQYF. CDR3 nucleotides: TGTGCCAGCAGAAGCGTCCAGGGGGCCCCAGATACGCAGTATTTT.

The rearrangement uses TRBV5-1 and TRBJ2-7; 12 nucleotides agree with TRBD2. The CDR3 is made up of 15 amino acids. The V segment lost 3 bases and the J segment 2 bases; nucleotides outside the gene matches: 3. Germline assignment: CDR1 SGHRS and CDR2 YFSETQ. For the CDR3, the DNA is TGCGCCAGCAGCTCACTAGCGGGAGGCACCTACGAGCAGTACTTC. Translated, it gives CASSSLAGGTYEQYF.

The chain links TRBV5-4 to TRBJ2-3, with D unresolved. CDR1 SGHNT and CDR2 YYREEE come from the germline V gene (reference sequence). V shed 1 base and J shed 2 bases, with 5 bases lying between them. This CDR3 region has 13 residues. The CDR3 sequence is CASSLTYTDTQYF. The CDR3, as DNA: TGTGCCAGCAGCTTGACTTACACAGATACGCAGTATTTT.

The chain carries TRBV19 and TRBJ2-7; 9 bases are shared with TRBD1. Germline trimming cut 5 bases from V and 4 bases from J; bases unmatched to any gene: 6. This CDR3 has 14 residues. CDR1 is LNHDA and CDR2 is SQIVND in the germline V gene (reference sequence). The CDR3 sequence is CASSLATGGYEQYF. The CDR3 nucleotides read TGTGCCAGTAGTCTCGCGACAGGGGGTTACGAGCAGTACTTC.

The V call is TRBV6-6, the J call TRBJ2-7; perhaps TRBD1 as D (6 bases). V shed 6 bases and J shed 2 bases, with 14 bases lying between them. From germline, CDR1 is MNHNY and CDR2 SVGAGI (reference sequence). The CDR3 sequence is 14 residues long. CDR3: CASRSQGLTYEQYF. The CDR3, as DNA: TGTGCCAGCAGGTCACAGGGATTAACCTACGAGCAGTACTTC.

The chain employs TRBV5-6 and TRBJ2-1, with D possibly being TRBD1 (5 bases). The CDR3 has 16 residues. V was clipped by 4 bases and J by 0 bases, with 14 bases between them. Germline V gene lookup returns CDR1 SGHDT and CDR2 YYEEEE. CDR3 sequence reads: CASSPGWVSSYNEQFF. The CDR3 bases are TGTGCCAGCAGCCCAGGGTGGGTAAGCTCCTACAATGAGCAGTTCTTC.

As regards this clone: Other nucleotide sequences in the sample specify the same CDR3. V usage is TRBV4-1 and J usage is TRBJ1-1; D uncertain. Germline V gene sequence: CDR1 MGHRA, CDR2 YSYEKL. The CDR3 is 13 amino acids. The V end was cut by 2 bases, the J end by 1 base, with 5 bases between. CDR3 amino acids: CASSQTSNTEAFF. The CDR3 region has the DNA TGCGCCAGCAGCCAAACTTCGAACACTGAAGCTTTCTTT.

This clone was observed once. An end of the junction does not agree with germline; a read error may underlie this. This chain uses TRBV7-3 with TRBJ2-2; 10 bases are a match to TRBD2. This CDR3 region has 16 residues. In germline, CDR1 is SGHTA, CDR2 FQGTGA. CDR3 region: CASSLTSGVNTGELFF. CDR3 bases: TGTGCCAGCAGTTTAACTAGCGGGGTAAACACCGGGGAGCTGTTTTTT. The whole variable domain, filled in from reference TRBV7-3 and TRBJ2-2, reads GAGVSQTPSNKVTEKGKYVELRCDPISGHTALYWYRQSLGQGPEFLIYFQGTGAADDSGLPNDRFFAVRPEGSVSTLKIQRTERGDSAVYLCASSLTSGVNTGELFFGEGSRLTVL.

V is TRBV3-1 (or the pseudogene TRBV3-2) and J is TRBJ2-5; D remains unclear. The CDR3 extends over 14 amino acids. Germline V gene lookup returns CDR1 LGHDT and CDR2 YNNKEL (reference sequence). The V end lost 5 bases, the J end lost 5 bases, and 15 bases lay between the germline ends. Written as DNA, the CDR3 is TGTGCCAGCAGCGCTTCCTCTTTCTCTGAGACCCAGTACTTC. Its protein product is CASSASSFSETQYF.